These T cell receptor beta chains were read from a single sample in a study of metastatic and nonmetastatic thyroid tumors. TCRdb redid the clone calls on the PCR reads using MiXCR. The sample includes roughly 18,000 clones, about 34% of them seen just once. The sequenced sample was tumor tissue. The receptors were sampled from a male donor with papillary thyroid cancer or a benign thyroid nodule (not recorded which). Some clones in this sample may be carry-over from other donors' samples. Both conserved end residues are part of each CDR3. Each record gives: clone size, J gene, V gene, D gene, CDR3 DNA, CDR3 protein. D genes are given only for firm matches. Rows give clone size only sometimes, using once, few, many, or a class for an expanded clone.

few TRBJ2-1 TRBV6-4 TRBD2 TGTCCCAGCAGTGACAGGAGCGGGGGTTACAATGAGCAGTTCTTC CPSSDRSGGYNEQFF
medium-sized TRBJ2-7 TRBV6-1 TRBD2 TGTGCCAGCAGTGAAGCTAGCGGGAGCTCCTACGAGCAGTACTTC CASSEASGSSYEQYF
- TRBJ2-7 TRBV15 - TGTGCCACCAGCAGAGATCTAGTTGATGGTGGCGAGCAGTACTTC CATSRDLVDGGEQYF
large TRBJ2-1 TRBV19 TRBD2 TGTGCCAGTAGCCTACTAGCGGGAGGCTACAATGAGCAGTTCTTC CASSLLAGGYNEQFF
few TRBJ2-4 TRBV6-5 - TGTGCCAGCCGTTCTGACAGGCGATTAGCCAAAAACATTCAGTACTTC CASRSDRRLAKNIQYF
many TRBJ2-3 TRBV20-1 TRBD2 TGCAGTGCTGATAGACTAGCGGGGTCACGGGATACGCAGTATTTT CSADRLAGSRDTQYF
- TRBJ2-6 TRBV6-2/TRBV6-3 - TGTGCCAGCAGTAAAAACTCTGGGGCCAACGTCCTGACTTTC CASSKNSGANVLTF
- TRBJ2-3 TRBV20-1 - TGCAGTGCTAGAGTCTCTGGGCGAGATACGCAGTATTTT CSARVSGRDTQYF
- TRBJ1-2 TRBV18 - TGTGCCAGCTCACCACCCCGGCATAACTATGGCTACACCTTC CASSPPRHNYGYTF
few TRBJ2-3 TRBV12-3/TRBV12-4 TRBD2 TGTTCCAGCAGCCCCCACCGACTAGCGGTAGCCGCAGATACGCAGTATTTT CSSSPHRLAVAADTQYF
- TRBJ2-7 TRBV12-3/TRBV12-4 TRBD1 TGTGCCAGCAGTTACAGGGGACCATACGAGCAGTACTTC CASSYRGPYEQYF
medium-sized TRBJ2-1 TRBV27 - TGTGCCAGCAGTGAGACTAGTGGTCGGTACAATGAGCAGTTCTTC CASSETSGRYNEQFF
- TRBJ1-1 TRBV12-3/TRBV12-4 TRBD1 TGTGCCAGCAGTTACGGGGACAGGGGAACTGAAGCTTTCTTT CASSYGDRGTEAFF
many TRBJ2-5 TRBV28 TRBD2 TGTGCCAGCAGTACCTCTAGCGGGAGAAGGAGGGAGACCCAGTACTTC CASSTSSGRRRETQYF
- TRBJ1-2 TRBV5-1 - TGCGCCAGCAGCTTGTTAGGGCGGGCAAACGATGGCTACTCCTTC CASSLLGRANDGYSF
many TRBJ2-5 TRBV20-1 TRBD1 TGCAGCTTACACAGGGGGAGGGAGACCCAGTACTTC CSLHRGRETQYF
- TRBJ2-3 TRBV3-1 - TGTGCCAGCAGCCAAGCAGTTGGAGATACGCAGTATTTT CASSQAVGDTQYF
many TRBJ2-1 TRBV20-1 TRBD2 TGCAGTGCTTCCCCCAGGACTAGCGGGAGTTCCCACGGGATCTTC CSASPRTSGSSHGIF
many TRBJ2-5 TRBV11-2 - TGTGCCAGCAGCTCCCCCGGGTTCCAAGAGACCCAGTACTTC CASSSPGFQETQYF
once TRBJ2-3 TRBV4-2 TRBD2 TGTGCCAGCAGCCGCCGCGTGGGTAGCGGGAGGCCCGAGGTAGATACGCAGTATTTT CASSRRVGSGRPEVDTQYF
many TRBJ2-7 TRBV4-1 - TGCGCCAGCAGCCAAGGACTCCGGGCCTACGAGCAGTACTTC CASSQGLRAYEQYF
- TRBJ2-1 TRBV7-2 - TGTGCCAGCAGCACATACTTATTTAATGAGCAGTTCTTC CASSTYLFNEQFF
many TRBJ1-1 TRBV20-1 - TGCAGTGCTCCTTGGAGGGGACACGGCGATGAAGCTTTCTTT CSAPWRGHGDEAFF
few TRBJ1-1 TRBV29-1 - TGCAGCGTACCGATGCTCTTGTGTGGGACTGAAGCTTTCTTT CSVPMLLCGTEAFF
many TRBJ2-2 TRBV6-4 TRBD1 TGTGCCAGCAGTGCAACCGGGACAGGGGGTACCGGGGAGCTGTTTTTT CASSATGTGGTGELFF
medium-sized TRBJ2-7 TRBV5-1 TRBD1 TGCGCCAGCAGCCTGTCCCGAGGGACAGGGATAGGCGAGCAGTACTTC CASSLSRGTGIGEQYF
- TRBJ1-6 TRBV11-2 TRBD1 TGTGCCAGCAGCTTGGGACAGACCTCACCCCTCCACTTT CASSLGQTSPLHF
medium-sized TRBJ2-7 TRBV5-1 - TGCGCCAGCAGCTTGGGGGACGCGAACTCCGAGCAGTACTTC CASSLGDANSEQYF
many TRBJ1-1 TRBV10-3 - TGTGCCATCAGTGAGGGCCTCGGGGGCGGCGACACTGAAGCTTTCTTT CAISEGLGGGDTEAFF
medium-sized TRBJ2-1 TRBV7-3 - TGTGCCAGCAGCTTAACGAGGAGCAATGAGCAGTTCTTC CASSLTRSNEQFF
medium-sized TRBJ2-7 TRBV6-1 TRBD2 TGTGCCAGCAGTGAAGTACTAGCGGAGTCCTACGAGCAGTACTTC CASSEVLAESYEQYF
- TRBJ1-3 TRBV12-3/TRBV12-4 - TGTGCCAGCAGTTTAGTACAGAGTGGAAACACCATATATTTT CASSLVQSGNTIYF
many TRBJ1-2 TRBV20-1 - TGCAGTGCTGGCCGACCGGGGCTTGAGGGTGGCTACACCTTC CSAGRPGLEGGYTF
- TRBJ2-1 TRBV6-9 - TGTGCCAGCAGTTCTTCCCGCGAGCAGTTCTTC CASSSSREQFF
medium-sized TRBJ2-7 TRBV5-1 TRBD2 TGCGCCAGCAGCTTCGGGGGGTTGGGGACTAGCGGGAGCTCCTACGAGCAGTACTTC CASSFGGLGTSGSSYEQYF
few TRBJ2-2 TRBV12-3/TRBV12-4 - TGTGCCAGCAGTTTTGTATCCGTGGAGCTGTTTTTT CASSFVSVELFF
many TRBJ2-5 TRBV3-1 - TGTGCCAGCAGCCAAGCGTACCTAACTGCATTAACCCAGTACTTC CASSQAYLTALTQYF
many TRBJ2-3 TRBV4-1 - TGTGCCAGCAGCACGCGTCCGGATCTCACAGATACGCAGTATTTT CASSTRPDLTDTQYF
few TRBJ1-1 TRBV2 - TGTGCCAGCAGTGAAGCACTTTGGCAAACTGAAGCTTTCTTT CASSEALWQTEAFF
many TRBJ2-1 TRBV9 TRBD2 TGTGCCAGCAGCCCCGAGGTAACTAGCGGGAACAATGAGCAGTTCTTC CASSPEVTSGNNEQFF
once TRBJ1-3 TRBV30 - TGTGCCTGGAGCCGGGACGGGTACTCTGGAAACACCATATATTTT CAWSRDGYSGNTIYF
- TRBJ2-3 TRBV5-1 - TGCGCCAGCAGCATGGGTGCAGATACGCAGTATTTT CASSMGADTQYF
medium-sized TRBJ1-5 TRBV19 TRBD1 TGTGCCATCCGACAGGGGGAAGGACAGCCCCAGCATTTT CAIRQGEGQPQHF
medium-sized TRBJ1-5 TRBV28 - TGTGCCAGCAGTTCCGAGGGAGGGTTGGGCCAGCCCCAGCATTTT CASSSEGGLGQPQHF
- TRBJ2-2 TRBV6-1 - TGTGCCATACGGACGGATAACACCGGCGAGCTGTTTTTT CAIRTDNTGELFF
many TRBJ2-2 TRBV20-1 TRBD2 TGCAGTGCTAGTAGCGGGAGCGACACCGGGGAGCTGTTTTTT CSASSGSDTGELFF
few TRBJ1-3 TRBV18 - TGTGCCAGCTCACCAATTATGGACGGTGGCTCTGGAAACACCATATATTTT CASSPIMDGGSGNTIYF
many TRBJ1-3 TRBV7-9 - TGTGCCAGCGTAGACAGATCTGGAAACACCATATATTTT CASVDRSGNTIYF
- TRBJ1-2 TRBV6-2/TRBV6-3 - TGTGCCAGCAGTCGATCAATTACAGGGACCTATGGCTACACCTTC CASSRSITGTYGYTF
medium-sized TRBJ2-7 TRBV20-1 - TGCAGTGCTAGAAGCGAGGTGGGGTACGAGCAGTACTTC CSARSEVGYEQYF
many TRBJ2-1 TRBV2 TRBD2 TGTGCCAGCACAAACGGGGGGTACAATGAGCAGTTCTTC CASTNGGYNEQFF
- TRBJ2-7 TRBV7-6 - TGTGCCAGCAGCCCCGGGTCCACCTACGAGCAGTACTTC CASSPGSTYEQYF
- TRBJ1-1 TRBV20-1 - TGCAGCCCTTACCGGGGGCGGGGTTCCGGTACTGAAGCTTTCTTT CSPYRGRGSGTEAFF
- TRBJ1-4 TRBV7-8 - TGTGCCAGCAGCGCCGGGACCGTCACTAATGAAAAACTGTTTTTT CASSAGTVTNEKLFF